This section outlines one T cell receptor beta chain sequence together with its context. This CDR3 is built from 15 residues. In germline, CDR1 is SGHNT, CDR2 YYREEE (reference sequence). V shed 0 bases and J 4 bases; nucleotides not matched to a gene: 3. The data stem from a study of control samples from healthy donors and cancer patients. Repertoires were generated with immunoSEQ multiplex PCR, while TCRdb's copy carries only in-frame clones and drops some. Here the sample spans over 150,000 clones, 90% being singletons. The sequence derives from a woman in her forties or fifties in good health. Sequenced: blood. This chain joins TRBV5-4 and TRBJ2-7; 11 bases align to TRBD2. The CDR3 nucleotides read TGTGCCAGCAGCTTGGGGGGACTAGCGGTTTACGAGCAGTACTTC. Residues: CASSLGGLAVYEQYF.